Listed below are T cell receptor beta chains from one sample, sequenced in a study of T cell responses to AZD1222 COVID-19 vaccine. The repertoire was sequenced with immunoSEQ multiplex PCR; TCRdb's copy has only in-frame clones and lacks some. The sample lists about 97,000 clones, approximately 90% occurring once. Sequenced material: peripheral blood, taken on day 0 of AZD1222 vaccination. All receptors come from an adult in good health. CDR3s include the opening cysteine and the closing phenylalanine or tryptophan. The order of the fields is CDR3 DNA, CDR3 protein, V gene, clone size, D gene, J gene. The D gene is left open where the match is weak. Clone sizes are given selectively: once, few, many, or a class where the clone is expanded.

CDR3nt: TGTGCCAGCAGTGAATATGACAGCCATCATCAGCCCCAGCATTTT
CDR3aa: CASSEYDSHHQPQHF
v_gene: TRBV6-1
abundance: once
d_gene: -
j_gene: TRBJ1-5

CDR3nt: TGCGCCAGCAGCGGACAGACGGCGAACACTGAAGCTTTCTTT
CDR3aa: CASSGQTANTEAFF
v_gene: TRBV5-1
abundance: -
d_gene: -
j_gene: TRBJ1-1

CDR3nt: TGCGCCAGCAGCTTGGAACCCCGCACAGATACGCAGTATTTT
CDR3aa: CASSLEPRTDTQYF
v_gene: TRBV5-1
abundance: few
d_gene: -
j_gene: TRBJ2-3

CDR3nt: TGTGCCAGCAGTGAACAGCGGGGGGCGATTGTACAAGAGACCCAGTACTTC
CDR3aa: CASSEQRGAIVQETQYF
v_gene: TRBV2
abundance: -
d_gene: TRBD2
j_gene: TRBJ2-5

CDR3nt: TGCGCCAGCAGCTTGGGTGGCTCCTACAATGAGCAGTTCTTC
CDR3aa: CASSLGGSYNEQFF
v_gene: TRBV5-1
abundance: -
d_gene: -
j_gene: TRBJ2-1

CDR3nt: TGCAGCGGAAGCGCCGGGACAGGGGATTACAATGAGCAGTTCTTC
CDR3aa: CSGSAGTGDYNEQFF
v_gene: TRBV29-1
abundance: -
d_gene: TRBD1
j_gene: TRBJ2-1

CDR3nt: TGTGCCAGCAGCTTGGGCCAATTCACAGATACGCAGTATTTT
CDR3aa: CASSLGQFTDTQYF
v_gene: TRBV7-3
abundance: -
d_gene: -
j_gene: TRBJ2-3

CDR3nt: TGTGCCACCAGCAGGGGACGGCCGGAGGGGGGCCGCACAGATACGCAGTATTTT
CDR3aa: CATSRGRPEGGRTDTQYF
v_gene: TRBV15
abundance: -
d_gene: -
j_gene: TRBJ2-3

CDR3nt: TGTGCCAGCAGCTTGAGTTGGGGCTCCGGAAACACCATATATTTT
CDR3aa: CASSLSWGSGNTIYF
v_gene: TRBV5-8
abundance: -
d_gene: -
j_gene: TRBJ1-3

CDR3nt: TGCGCCAGCAGCACAGACAGGGTAACTGAAGCTTTCTTT
CDR3aa: CASSTDRVTEAFF
v_gene: TRBV5-1
abundance: -
d_gene: TRBD1
j_gene: TRBJ1-1

CDR3nt: TGTGCCAGCAGGGAACCGCAACAGCTCCTTTATAGCAATCAGCCCCAGCATTTT
CDR3aa: CASREPQQLLYSNQPQHF
v_gene: TRBV27
abundance: -
d_gene: -
j_gene: TRBJ1-5

CDR3nt: TGTGCCAGCAGCCAAAGGGATCTGAACACTGAAGCTTTCTTT
CDR3aa: CASSQRDLNTEAFF
v_gene: TRBV11-2
abundance: -
d_gene: -
j_gene: TRBJ1-1

CDR3nt: TGTGCCAGCAGCCCTTTGTCAGGGGGCAGGGTAGGCACTGAAGCTTTCTTT
CDR3aa: CASSPLSGGRVGTEAFF
v_gene: TRBV7-2
abundance: -
d_gene: TRBD1
j_gene: TRBJ1-1

CDR3nt: TGTGCCAGCAGCTTAGAAGGTGCTGGCAGACAAGAGACCCAGTACTTC
CDR3aa: CASSLEGAGRQETQYF
v_gene: TRBV7-6
abundance: -
d_gene: -
j_gene: TRBJ2-5

CDR3nt: TGTGCCAGCACCCTCCGGGGACAGCGTGGCTACACCTTC
CDR3aa: CASTLRGQRGYTF
v_gene: TRBV28
abundance: -
d_gene: TRBD1
j_gene: TRBJ1-2

CDR3nt: TGTGCCCCGGGGGAGAACTATGGCTACACCTTC
CDR3aa: CAPGENYGYTF
v_gene: TRBV7-2
abundance: -
d_gene: -
j_gene: TRBJ1-2

CDR3nt: TGTGCCAGTAGCCCGGACAGGGCTTCCTCCTACACCTTC
CDR3aa: CASSPDRASSYTF
v_gene: TRBV19
abundance: -
d_gene: TRBD1
j_gene: TRBJ1-2

CDR3nt: TGTGCCAGCAGCTTAGCGCCCCTGACAGGGGAGGGCTACACCTTC
CDR3aa: CASSLAPLTGEGYTF
v_gene: TRBV7-2
abundance: once
d_gene: TRBD1
j_gene: TRBJ1-2

CDR3nt: TGTGCCAGCAGCCAACCCGCAGGGTCTGGAGAGACCCAGTACTTC
CDR3aa: CASSQPAGSGETQYF
v_gene: TRBV3-1/TRBV3-2
abundance: -
d_gene: -
j_gene: TRBJ2-5

CDR3nt: TGTGCCAGCAGAGGGGGGAGCGGGACCTACAATGAGCAGTTCTTC
CDR3aa: CASRGGSGTYNEQFF
v_gene: TRBV9
abundance: -
d_gene: -
j_gene: TRBJ2-1

CDR3nt: TGTGCCAGCAGCCCCCACCGACAGGGGGCTGGAAACACCATATATTTT
CDR3aa: CASSPHRQGAGNTIYF
v_gene: TRBV7-2
abundance: few
d_gene: TRBD1
j_gene: TRBJ1-3

CDR3nt: TGTGCCAGCAGCCATCCCGGACTAGCGGGGGGGAATACGCAGTATTTT
CDR3aa: CASSHPGLAGGNTQYF
v_gene: TRBV3-1/TRBV3-2
abundance: -
d_gene: TRBD2
j_gene: TRBJ2-3

CDR3nt: TGTGCCAGCAGGCTGACAGGGGGCAGCGGTGGCTACACCTTC
CDR3aa: CASRLTGGSGGYTF
v_gene: TRBV28
abundance: -
d_gene: TRBD1
j_gene: TRBJ1-2

CDR3nt: TGCGCCAGCAGCCAAGTGACAGGGAGTGATCATGGCTACACCTTC
CDR3aa: CASSQVTGSDHGYTF
v_gene: TRBV4-1
abundance: -
d_gene: TRBD1
j_gene: TRBJ1-2

CDR3nt: TGTGCCAGCAGTCCCCCGCGGGGGAGTTCCCAGCATTTT
CDR3aa: CASSPPRGSSQHF
v_gene: TRBV6-5
abundance: once
d_gene: -
j_gene: TRBJ1-5

CDR3nt: TGCGCCAGCAGCCAAGATCTCACAGGAGGGAACACTGAAGCTTTCTTT
CDR3aa: CASSQDLTGGNTEAFF
v_gene: TRBV4-1
abundance: -
d_gene: -
j_gene: TRBJ1-1

CDR3nt: TGTGCCAGCAGCGACGGCAAACTAGCGGGGGGACAAGAGACCCAGTACTTC
CDR3aa: CASSDGKLAGGQETQYF
v_gene: TRBV7-9
abundance: -
d_gene: TRBD2
j_gene: TRBJ2-5

CDR3nt: TGCGCCAGCAGCTCCCGGACAGGGTGGGCTAATGAAAAACTGTTTTTT
CDR3aa: CASSSRTGWANEKLFF
v_gene: TRBV5-1
abundance: -
d_gene: TRBD1
j_gene: TRBJ1-4

CDR3nt: TGTGCCAGTAGTATGGATAGGAGTCAGCCCCAGCATTTT
CDR3aa: CASSMDRSQPQHF
v_gene: TRBV19
abundance: -
d_gene: -
j_gene: TRBJ1-5

CDR3nt: TGCAGTGCTAGTCTACAGGGGGCGCTAGATGAGCAGTTCTTC
CDR3aa: CSASLQGALDEQFF
v_gene: TRBV20-1
abundance: -
d_gene: TRBD1
j_gene: TRBJ2-1

CDR3nt: TGTGCCAGCAGCGCGGACCCGGGGAATGAGCAGTTCTTC
CDR3aa: CASSADPGNEQFF
v_gene: TRBV9
abundance: once
d_gene: -
j_gene: TRBJ2-1

CDR3nt: TGTGCCATCCACAGGGTTTATGGCTACACCTTC
CDR3aa: CAIHRVYGYTF
v_gene: TRBV6-5
abundance: -
d_gene: -
j_gene: TRBJ1-2

CDR3nt: TGTGCCAGCAGCCCAGGAAGTTTGAGTGGCTACACCTTC
CDR3aa: CASSPGSLSGYTF
v_gene: TRBV7-9
abundance: -
d_gene: -
j_gene: TRBJ1-2

CDR3nt: TGTGCCAGCAGCTCCCGTGGAGGGCCGACCCGGTGGACTGAAGCTTTCTTT
CDR3aa: CASSSRGGPTRWTEAFF
v_gene: TRBV7-9
abundance: -
d_gene: -
j_gene: TRBJ1-1

CDR3nt: TGTGCCAGCTCACCACCGATCGGGACAGTCTCTGGAAACACCATATATTTT
CDR3aa: CASSPPIGTVSGNTIYF
v_gene: TRBV18
abundance: -
d_gene: TRBD1
j_gene: TRBJ1-3

CDR3nt: TGTGCCAGCAGCTTTGATGGAGGGGAGCTGTTTTTT
CDR3aa: CASSFDGGELFF
v_gene: TRBV5-4
abundance: -
d_gene: -
j_gene: TRBJ2-2

CDR3nt: TGTGCCAGCAGTTACGGGCAGGGCCCGGAGGGATTGTCCCAGCATTTT
CDR3aa: CASSYGQGPEGLSQHF
v_gene: TRBV6-2/TRBV6-3
abundance: -
d_gene: -
j_gene: TRBJ1-5

CDR3nt: TGTGCCAGCAGCCAAGAAGGGAATAATTCACCCCTCCACTTT
CDR3aa: CASSQEGNNSPLHF
v_gene: TRBV4-2
abundance: once
d_gene: -
j_gene: TRBJ1-6

CDR3nt: TGTGCCAGCAGCCAGGGGTCAGAGACTGAAGCTTTCTTT
CDR3aa: CASSQGSETEAFF
v_gene: TRBV5-4
abundance: -
d_gene: -
j_gene: TRBJ1-1

CDR3nt: TGTGCCAGCAGCGCCGCCCTTGCCTACGAGCAGTACTTC
CDR3aa: CASSAALAYEQYF
v_gene: TRBV7-9
abundance: -
d_gene: -
j_gene: TRBJ2-7

CDR3nt: TGTGCCAGTAGTACCCGACAGACTAACTATGGCTACACCTTC
CDR3aa: CASSTRQTNYGYTF
v_gene: TRBV19
abundance: -
d_gene: -
j_gene: TRBJ1-2

CDR3nt: TGTGCCAGCAGTCCCGGCTCTGGGGCCAACGTCCTGACTTTC
CDR3aa: CASSPGSGANVLTF
v_gene: TRBV2
abundance: once
d_gene: -
j_gene: TRBJ2-6

CDR3nt: TGTGCCAGCAGCAACGGGCTAGCGGGAGGAGACGAGCAGTACTTC
CDR3aa: CASSNGLAGGDEQYF
v_gene: TRBV6-2/TRBV6-3
abundance: -
d_gene: TRBD2
j_gene: TRBJ2-7

CDR3nt: TGTGCCAGCAGGCATGACAGGGACGCGTATAATTCACCCCTCCACTTT
CDR3aa: CASRHDRDAYNSPLHF
v_gene: TRBV27
abundance: -
d_gene: TRBD1
j_gene: TRBJ1-6

CDR3nt: TGTGCCAGCAGCGTAGATTCTGGGGGAGGCAATCAGCCCCAGCATTTT
CDR3aa: CASSVDSGGGNQPQHF
v_gene: TRBV9
abundance: -
d_gene: -
j_gene: TRBJ1-5